Presented here are 3 T cell receptor beta chains from one specimen sequenced in a study of T cell responses to AZD1222 COVID-19 vaccine. Here immunoSEQ multiplex PCR was the method, and the copy in TCRdb shows in-frame clones only, minus some. The data contain about 120,000 clones, about 90% of them seen just once; the ten biggest clones take up over 5%. Sequenced here: peripheral blood, sampled on day 0 of AZD1222 vaccination. All receptors derive from an adult in good health.

The V gene is TRBV19, the J gene TRBJ1-5; D not resolved. V gave up 6 bases and J gave up 3 bases, with 12 bases separating them. The germline V gene encodes CDR1 LNHDA and CDR2 SQIVND (reference sequence). The CDR3 is 14 residues long. CDR3 nucleotides: TGTGCCAGTAGCTTCCGGGAGATCAATCAGCCCCAGCATTTT. As protein: CASSFREINQPQHF.

CDR3 amino acids: CASSVWGGVGAFF. The CDR3 region has the DNA TGTGCCAGCAGTGTTTGGGGTGGTGTGGGGGCTTTCTTT. The V gene is TRBV2, the J gene TRBJ1-1; no firm D call. The CDR3 totals 13 residues. V gave up 4 bases and J gave up 11 bases, with 17 bases separating them. Germline lookup yields CDR1 SNHLY and CDR2 FYNNEI.

The rearrangement joins TRBV15 to TRBJ1-3; 10 bases match TRBD1. Germline values: CDR1 LNHNV, CDR2 YYDKDF (reference sequence). V lost 3 bases and J lost 0; bases outside the gene matches: 5. The CDR3 is 17 residues long. CDR3 nucleotide sequence: TGTGCCACCAGCAGGGGCCGGGACAGGGGCTCTGGAAACACCATATATTTT. Encoded protein: CATSRGRDRGSGNTIYF.